This T cell receptor (beta chain) comes out of a study of vaccination effects on CD4 cells after COVID-19. After expansion with viral peptide pools in the ViraFEST assay, antigen-specific CD4+ T cells were sequenced. Scientists isolated CD4+ T cells after an approximately 10-day culture period ended. Absence of prior SARS-CoV-2 infection characterized the vaccine recipients, who showed negative nucleocapsid antibodies. With respect to this clone: As yet, its antigen is unknown.

The CDR3 runs 15 residues. The germline CDR1 and CDR2 sequences are KGHSH and LQKENI. The J segment lost 4 bases and the V segment lost 6 bases, leaving 7 bases of the junction unmatched. The method was immunoSEQ multiplex PCR; TCRdb's version includes in-frame clones alone and lacks a portion of them. The sample holds around 68,000 clones; over 70% are singletons and the top ten take 9% to 15%. Sequencing used CD4+ T cells from PBMCs cultured with SARS-CoV-2 spike peptides, obtained before COVID-19 vaccination. The TCR comes from a human donor who received a COVID-19 vaccine. The chain carries TRBV18 and TRBJ2-1, with TRBD1 identical over 9 bases. This CDR3 is CASSPTGGVYNEQFF. Here the CDR3 DNA reads TGTGCCAGCTCCCCGACAGGGGGAGTTTACAATGAGCAGTTCTTC.